This TCR beta chain came from a study of cytomegalovirus exposure and HLA in healthy donors (dated by TCRdb to the late 2010s). At the level of the whole study: An earlier analysis of several hundred of the donors reported 276 Gb of sequence data and approximately 120 million unique TCR beta sequences obtained from 180 million or so T cells. An earlier analysis of 500 to 650 of the donors applied high-throughput TCR beta sequencing to assess whether each TCR beta V gene segment acted as functional or pseudogenic. Using immunosequencing, the study profiled T cell repertoires from 640 or so subjects and related those repertoires to cytomegalovirus serostatus. Approximately 300 gigabases of sequencing data and around 87 million unique TCR sequences were included in an early release covering around 650 HLA-typed donors. The aim of the study was to test whether cataloging public T cell receptors could identify signatures of past pathogen exposure. In the later analysis, no new phenotypic data were used to find candidate immune exposures; instead, reliance was placed on TCR beta sequences and their occurrence across donors. Among about 390 genotyped donors of the cohort, an average of 235,054 unique TCR beta nucleotide sequences were sequenced per donor, roughly a sixth of them non-productive. Several DR-DQ haplotypes were handled as single units for association and clustering because linkage in the cohort was strong. In a later genetic analysis, genome-wide SNP genotypes for about 65% of the roughly 670 donors were used, and that subset was treated as a discovery cohort. All discovery cohort repertoires had been generated on a single sequencing platform. Among the approximately 400 genotyped donors, 81% belonged to the genetic ancestry cluster associated with self-reported Caucasian donors. In addition to the first cohort of about 650 subjects, a separate validation cohort of 120 different subjects was used. In a later analysis, previously published TCR beta repertoires from roughly 710 donors were re-analyzed and high-resolution HLA genotyping was added so that TCR occurrence patterns could be studied. Both class I and class II loci were covered by HLA typing, at four-digit resolution. The study combined high-throughput TCR immunosequencing, statistical association of individual TCRs with disease status, and machine learning to predict cytomegalovirus infection status. The number of typed donors differed by locus: roughly 620-630 for A, B, C, DRB1 and DQB1; some 500 for DQA1; 600 to 610 for DPA1; and some 470 for DPB1. Alongside the repertoire data, information on donor age, sex, ethnicity and CMV serostatus was compiled.

What the authors observed across the whole study: In vitro tests confirmed that a few of the cytomegalovirus-associated TCR beta chains recognize cytomegalovirus antigens. Immune exposure information for the cohort was limited to CMV serostatus. Because counts were too low, seventeen rarely observed V segments, including chromosome 9 orphons, were excluded from the earlier analysis of roughly 580 of the donors. The study gave a list of about 170 TCR beta chains associated with cytomegalovirus. In a later analysis, HLA-associated TCR beta chains were found to be more clonally expanded and to have lower generation probabilities than equally common non-associated chains. Broadly in line with IMGT annotations, most TCR beta V segments showed up in productive rearrangements about 87% or about 30% of the time in an earlier analysis of approximately 640 of the donors. In a later analysis, TCR association rates were found to vary across HLA loci, with the most associated TCRs seen for DRB1 alleles and the fewest for HLA-C alleles. At a false discovery rate of 0.05, a later analysis linked some 17,000 TCR beta sequences to specific HLA alleles. This cohort had only TCR beta chains sequenced, and the lack of alpha or paired-chain data limited which features could be detected. According to a later analysis, most CMV-associated TCR beta chains appeared to be HLA-restricted, and the HLA associations seemed to be driven largely by CMV exposure. A later genetic analysis reported fewer N-insertions in productive TCRs among donors in an Asian-associated ancestry cluster than the roughly 720-donor mean. A group of highly shared sequence variants was considered likely to be a technical artifact of the sequencing pipeline. An association between a missense DCLRE1C variant and V-gene and J-gene trimming of TCR beta chains was found in a later genetic analysis and replicated in an independent cohort. While some public TCRs were present in many individuals, most TCR sequences turned up only very rarely across donors. In a later analysis, several top co-occurrence clusters were reported to appear linked to parvovirus B19, influenza, CMV and Epstein-Barr virus. Correlated functional status among segregating V segments might be attributable to linkage disequilibrium, but an unknown experimental factor could not be ruled out. Because HLA typing was unavailable for some donors at each locus, only the typed subset was used in association tests. A further reported finding was that TCR beta sequences accurately predicted the HLA-A and HLA-B alleles for most subjects in the first cohort. Sequencing depth was assumed to be roughly uniform across donors in the presence/absence analyses, though that assumption may not hold. When HLA alleles, especially DR and DQ, strongly co-occurred, TCR associations were difficult to assign to individual alleles. The authors suggested that the approach could potentially be generalized to other disease states and immunological phenotypes. In both the original and validation cohorts, the classifier was reported to diagnose cytomegalovirus status with high specificity and sensitivity.

About this clone itself: Its antigen is still unknown. No base quality values were provided; no much bigger clone lies one nucleotide off.

Receptor libraries were prepared by the immunoSEQ multiplex PCR assay. For the multiplex PCR, a mixture combining 60 forward primers for TCR Vbeta segments and 13 reverse primers for TCR Jbeta segments was used. A multiplex PCR assay on genomic DNA amplified the CDR3 region of rearranged TCR beta genes. The amplified TCR beta libraries were sequenced on the Illumina HiSeq System as 87-base-pair reads. The study's processing was this. A later analysis tallied about 77 million unique TCR beta chains across the 640 or so repertoires, and roughly 11 million of those chains were shared by two or more donors. A nearest-neighbor algorithm error-corrected the raw reads and collapsed the reads into unique sequences, merging closely related sequences to remove PCR and sequencing errors. To assign V, D and J gene segments, CDR3 sequences were aligned to IMGT reference sequences. For a sequence to be retained, a match of at least six nucleotides was required to both a V gene segment and a J gene segment. A rearrangement counted as productive if the CDR3 had no stop codons and remained in frame with V and J, and every other rearrangement counted as non-productive. CDR3 was defined by IMGT convention, running from the second conserved V-encoded cysteine to the conserved J-encoded phenylalanine. In an earlier analysis of approximately 500 of the donors, sequences lacking an unambiguous match to a single V gene segment were excluded. An earlier analysis of approximately 590 of the donors called V segments functional above 56.7% productive rearrangements and segregating when the between-donor standard deviation exceeded 5%. To diagnose cytomegalovirus status from the catalog of TCR beta chain sequences, a statistical classification framework was built. In a later analysis, TCR nucleotide sequences were compared against IMGT/GENE-DB human TR gene sequences so that V and J genes could be assigned. The TCRdist pipeline was used in a later analysis to assign CDR3 sequences and most-parsimonious VDJ recombination scenarios. In a later analysis, each TCR beta chain was defined by its CDR3 amino acid sequence together with its V-gene family, and reads without a unique V-gene family were excluded. A later analysis removed nearly 600 highly shared, low-generation-probability nucleotide sequences to deal with suspected cross-contamination and a sequencing artifact. A later analysis calculated a clonal expansion index for each public chain from normalized within-repertoire ranks of inferred template counts. In a later analysis, generation probabilities were computed using a VDJ recombination model fitted to out-of-frame rearrangements, and the results were checked against IGoR. Hypergeometric tests were used in a later analysis to score TCR-TCR, TCR-HLA and TCR-CMV co-occurrence, with a repertoire-size bias correction applied to the TCR pairs. To estimate false discovery rates, a later analysis permuted the HLA or CMV assignments 20 times. A later analysis grouped co-occurring TCRs with DBSCAN, adding TCRdist sequence similarity when clustering within HLA-allele-positive subsets. For co-occurrence clustering, repertoires with fewer than 30,000 or more than 120,000 public chains were excluded, along with roughly five repertoires with anomalous nucleotide sharing. TCRdb holds this immuneACCESS table with in-frame rearrangements only. Some clones are missing; in checked studies, unresolved V genes explain under half, and the rest has no known cause. Clone size and V and J calls were adopted from that table, with D and trimming inferred from the DNA. This sample holds 95,000 to 150,000 clones; 75% to 90% were observed only once. The ten largest account for 2.1% of the sample.

The cohort was made up of approximately 670 healthy bone marrow donors. At the time of sampling, every cohort member was nominally healthy, though immune exposures that went unrecorded were likely present. The donor was CMV seronegative and was included in the group of 352 seronegative cohort members. A peripheral blood sample was provided by each donor, and peripheral blood mononuclear cells were used for TCR beta sequencing. The Qiagen DNeasy Blood Extraction Kit was used to extract genomic DNA from the blood cell samples. The sequenced sample consisted of PBMCs. This TCR came from a young man in good health and CMV-seronegative.

The sequence in DNA is TGTGCCAGCAGCTTTGGGACAGGTGACTATGGCTACACCTTC. This is translated as CASSFGTGDYGYTF. The chain joins TRBV7-8 to TRBJ1-2; 8 nucleotides in the junction match TRBD1. CDR1 SGHVS and CDR2 FQNEAQ were looked up in the germline V gene. V is trimmed back by 3 bases and J by 3 bases, and the junction contains 3 bases that no gene match accounts for. The CDR3, from cysteine to phenylalanine, totals 14 residues. Only the CDR3 region is kept as DNA, spanning 42 bases read in frame from base 1.